Listed here are 18 T cell receptor beta chains from one sample, sequenced in a study of T cell clonality in common variable immunodeficiency. Some clones are missing from TCRdb's copy, which holds only in-frame ones; the method was immunoSEQ multiplex PCR. The table lists roughly 70,000 clones, with no singletons. Sequenced material: peripheral blood mononuclear cells. The source of these receptors is a person aged 18-70 years in good health.

This clone was counted a few times. Read coverage stops 3 residues before the CDR3 terminus; the germline J gene supplies the remainder. This sample also contains other DNA sequences that code for the same CDR3. The chain joins TRBV7-9 to TRBJ1-3; D ambiguous. Germline values: CDR1 SEHNR, CDR2 FQNEAQ (reference sequence). Trimming pared 0 bases from V and 3 bases from J, leaving 6 bases between. The length of the CDR3 is 14 residues. The chain's CDR3 is CASSLAGYGNTIYF. CDR3 DNA, as far as it was read: TGTGCCAGCAGCTTAGCAGGGTATGGAAACACC.

This clone was counted at least ten times. The sequenced part of the CDR3 DNA is TGTGCCAGCACCACCTTGACTAGCGGGGGCACAGATACG. Translated: CASTTLTSGGTDT. The entire CDR3 protein reads CASTTLTSGGTDTQYF. The chain employs TRBV2 and TRBJ2-3; 11 positions agree with TRBD2. With the read ending 3 residues before the CDR3 end, the germline J gene is used to fill in that end. In germline, CDR1 is SNHLY, CDR2 FYNNEI. The CDR3 runs 16 residues. V was pared by 7 bases and J by 1 base, with 7 bases of the junction left unmatched. Drawing the rest from reference TRBV2 and TRBJ2-3, the complete variable domain is EPEVTQTPSHQVTQMGQEVILRCVPISNHLYFYWYRQILGQKVEFLVSFYNNEISEKSEIFDDQFSVERPDGSNFTLKIRSTKLEDSAMYFCASTTLTSGGTDTQYFGPGTRLTVL.

This clone was observed many times. The read terminates 3 residues ahead of where the CDR3 ends, so the germline J gene completes it. Other nucleotide sequences from this sample produce the same CDR3. The chain employs TRBV20-1 and TRBJ2-7; D is possibly TRBD1 (5 bases). V was trimmed by 6 bases and J by 3 bases, leaving 12 bases between them. Germline V gives CDR1 DFQATT, CDR2 SNEGSKA (reference sequence). The CDR3 runs 12 residues. Here the CDR3 reads CSAGDSVYEQYF. The CDR3 DNA, read in part, is TGCAGTGCGGGTGACAGCGTCTACGAG.

This clone came up many times. Sequencing ends 3 residues short of the CDR3 end; the germline J gene provides the rest. The chain uses TRBV9 and TRBJ2-3, with 9 bases identical to TRBD2. The germline V gene encodes CDR1 SGDLS and CDR2 YYNGEE. Trimming cost V 0 bases and J 5 bases; bases outside gene matches: 4. The CDR3 totals 15 residues. CDR3 bases read: TGTGCCAGCAGCGTAGTCGGAGCGGGAGGAGATACG. This gives the protein CASSVVGAGGDT. The full CDR3 reads CASSVVGAGGDTQYF.

This clone was counted ten times or more. The sequenced fragment ends 3 residues before the CDR3 boundary, so the rest is inferred from the germline J gene. This chain connects TRBV7-9 to TRBJ2-2; D may be TRBD2 (6 bases). The CDR3 runs to 14 residues. The germline V gene has CDR1 SEHNR and CDR2 FQNEAQ (reference sequence). Between the trimmed V and J ends, which lost 2 bases and 7 bases, there was a span of 11 bases. Partial CDR3 DNA: TGTGCCAGCAGCTTATTGGGGGGAATCGGGGAG. It is translated as CASSLLGGIGE. In full, the CDR3 is CASSLLGGIGELFF.

This clone was seen at least ten times. The read is 3 residues too short to cover the CDR3 end, so that end is filled in from the germline J gene. The V and J genes are TRBV18 and TRBJ2-3, with 7 bases lining up with TRBD1. V gave up 5 bases and J gave up 4 bases; unmatched junction bases: 9. Per the germline V gene, CDR1 is KGHSH and CDR2 is LQKENI. The CDR3 spans 15 residues. The part of the CDR3 DNA that was read is TGTGCCAGCTCAGATCCCGGGACAGAGGCAGATACG. Translated: CASSDPGTEADT. The full CDR3 reads CASSDPGTEADTQYF.

In the case of this clone: The observed sequence ends 3 residues before the CDR3 terminus, with the missing tail filled in from the germline J gene. The chain couples TRBV5-6 to TRBJ2-1; weak D call: TRBD2 (5 bases). V lost 2 bases to trimming and J lost 8 bases, with 17 bases between them. Looked up from germline, CDR1 is SGHDT and CDR2 is YYEEEE. This CDR3 region has 15 residues. The CDR3 loop is CASSLLANPGYEQFF. The CDR3 DNA, read in part, is TGTGCCAGCAGCTTATTAGCGAACCCCGGCTATGAG. The whole variable domain, filled in from reference TRBV5-6 and TRBJ2-1, reads DAGVTQSPTHLIKTRGQQVTLRCSPKSGHDTVSWYQQALGQGPQFIFQYYEEEERQRGNFPDRFSGHQFPNYSSELNVNALLLGDSALYLCASSLLANPGYEQFFGPGTRLTVL.

In this sample, this clone turned up many times. The read gets to within 3 residues of the CDR3 end, and the germline J gene fills in the rest. The genes are TRBV5-1 and TRBJ1-5; possible D gene TRBD1, 6 bases. Per the germline V gene, CDR1 is SGHRS and CDR2 is YFSETQ. V shed 6 bases and J shed 0 bases, with 13 bases lying between them. The CDR3 is 15 amino acids. CDR3 protein: CASKKDSNSNQPQHF. The covered CDR3 bases are TGCGCCAGCAAAAAGGACAGCAATAGCAATCAGCCC.

This clone was recorded many times. From the germline J gene comes the end of the CDR3, since the read stops 3 residues before it. The chain is built from TRBV6-2 or TRBV6-3 and TRBJ2-7; 7 bases are a match to TRBD2. Germline V gene data show CDR1 as MNHEY and CDR2 as SVGEGT. Trimming removed 8 bases from V and 0 bases from J; junction bases left unmatched: 10. The CDR3 runs 15 residues. The part of the CDR3 DNA that was read is TGTGCCAGCGGATCTGCGGGGGTGCGCTCCTACGAG. Its protein product is CASGSAGVRSYE. Given in full, the CDR3 is CASGSAGVRSYEQYF.

Many counts were recorded for this clone. The read halts 3 residues ahead of the CDR3 end, with the missing end drawn from the germline J gene. The chain links TRBV9 to TRBJ1-2, with TRBD1 identical over 8 bases. The V gene's germline CDR1 is SGDLS and CDR2 YYNGEE. The CDR3 spans 15 residues. With 5 bases clipped from V and 4 bases from J, the junction kept 10 bases outside the gene matches. The CDR3 DNA, read in part, is TGTGCCAGCAGGTCGGGACAGGAGTCGTCCTATGGC. Its translation: CASRSGQESSYG. The full CDR3 protein reads CASRSGQESSYGYTF.

Many counts were recorded for this clone. The read ends 3 residues early relative to the CDR3; the germline J gene fills the gap. The rearrangement uses TRBV30 and TRBJ1-2; 10 nucleotides align to TRBD1. Germline CDR1 is GTSNPN and CDR2 is SVGIG (reference sequence). V gave up 4 bases and J gave up 6 bases; unmatched junction bases: 11. The CDR3 covers 15 residues. The CDR3 region is CAWTLRGTGVDGYTF. The covered CDR3 bases are TGTGCCTGGACTCTTCGTGGGACAGGGGTGGATGGC.

This clone was detected many times. Read data end 3 residues before the CDR3 end; the end is taken from the germline J gene. The genes are TRBV6-1 and TRBJ2-1; 8 bases fit TRBD2. Germline lookup yields CDR1 MNHNS and CDR2 SASEGT. CDR3 length: 15 residues. The trim removed 2 bases at V and 6 bases at J, leaving 6 bases unmatched. This chain's CDR3 is CASSETSGSSNEQFF. The CDR3 DNA, read in part, is TGTGCCAGCAGTGAAACGAGCGGGAGCTCCAATGAG.

This clone appeared many times. Sequencing ends 3 residues short of the CDR3 end; the germline J gene provides the rest. This rearrangement joins TRBV7-9 to TRBJ2-2, with a possible D match to TRBD1 (6 bases). V dropped 0 bases and J dropped 4 bases, with 9 bases sitting between them. Per the germline V gene, CDR1 is SEHNR and CDR2 is FQNEAQ (reference sequence). The CDR3 spans 15 residues. Partial CDR3 DNA: TGTGCCAGCAGCTTAGCTTCAGGGGCCACCGGGGAG. This sequence encodes CASSLASGATGE. The entire CDR3 protein reads CASSLASGATGELFF. The full variable domain, completed using reference TRBV7-9 and TRBJ2-2, is DTGVSQNPRHKITKRGQNVTFRCDPISEHNRLYWYRQTLGQGPEFLTYFQNEAQLEKSRLLSDRFSAERPKGSFSTLEIQRTEQGDSAMYLCASSLASGATGELFFGEGSRLTVL.

In its sample, this clone was seen many times. The missing CDR3 end, 3 residues past where the read stops, is filled in from the germline J gene. This sequence joins TRBV18 and TRBJ2-7; TRBD2 might be the D (6 bases). This CDR3 region has 15 residues. Germline CDR1 reads KGHSH; CDR2 reads LQKENI. V lost 6 bases, J lost 4 bases, and 19 bases lay in between. CDR3: CASSLAGQSKYEQYF. Partial CDR3 DNA: TGTGCCAGCTCCTTGGCGGGGCAATCAAAATACGAG.

The sample holds many counts of this clone. The read ends 3 residues before the CDR3 terminus; that terminus is restored from the germline J gene. The gene calls are TRBV5-1 and TRBJ1-2; D possibly corresponds to TRBD1 (5 bases). V dropped 5 bases and J dropped 4 bases, with 15 bases sitting between them. Germline loops: CDR1 SGHRS, CDR2 YFSETQ. CDR3 length: 14 amino acids. The chain's CDR3 is CASSVEGALYGYTF. Partial CDR3 DNA: TGCGCCAGCAGTGTGGAAGGGGCCCTCTATGGC.

Comments on this clone: The CDR3 is cut off 3 residues early in the read; its end comes from the germline J gene. The chain employs TRBV7-9 and TRBJ2-3; unclear D gene. The CDR3 runs 14 residues. Germline values: CDR1 SEHNR, CDR2 FQNEAQ (reference sequence). Trimming stripped 1 base from V and 2 bases from J, with 7 bases between. CDR3 DNA, as far as it was read: TGTGCCAGCAGCTTAGGACTTACCACAGATACG. Protein sequence: CASSLGLTTDT. In full, the CDR3 is CASSLGLTTDTQYF.

This clone was detected many times. The CDR3 end falls 3 residues outside the read, so it is completed with the germline J gene. V is TRBV7-3 and J is TRBJ2-2; weak D call: TRBD2 (6 bases). This CDR3 has 15 residues. V dropped 5 bases and J dropped 3 bases, with 13 bases sitting between them. Germline lookup yields CDR1 SGHTA and CDR2 FQGTGA. The sequenced CDR3 bases are TGTGCCAGCAGCGATACGGGGGAACACACCGGGGAG. It specifies CASSDTGEHTGE. The entire CDR3 protein reads CASSDTGEHTGELFF.

This clone was seen ten or more times. The sequenced part of the CDR3 DNA is TGTGCTAGTGGCCCGGGACATGGAGGAGAAAAA. Its protein is CASGPGHGGEK. The full CDR3 reads CASGPGHGGEKLFF. The chain employs TRBV12-5 and TRBJ1-4, with TRBD1 as a possible D gene (6 bases). Read coverage stops 3 residues before the CDR3 terminus; the germline J gene supplies the remainder. There are 14 residues in the CDR3. Germline V gives CDR1 LGHNT, CDR2 FRNRAP. Trimming took off 6 bases at V and 8 bases at J, with 16 bases between the two ends.